What follows describes a single T cell receptor beta chain. Using immunoSEQ multiplex PCR, the repertoire was profiled, and TCRdb retains in-frame clones only, with some absent. The sample shows about 220,000 clones, around 85% of them seen only once. The data belong to a study of blood T cell repertoires in COVID-19. V shed 3 bases and J 5 bases; nucleotides not matched to a gene: 9. In germline, CDR1 is KGHSH, CDR2 LQKENI. The CDR3 loop spans 15 amino acids. The sequence came from a woman in her 70s with COVID-19, enrolled during active disease. Sequencing used peripheral blood. The chain recombines TRBV18 with TRBJ2-5; 7 bases align to TRBD2. The CDR3 sequence is CASSPPARGGETQYF. DNA of the CDR3: TGTGCCAGCTCACCCCCTGCGCGGGGAGGGGAGACCCAGTACTTC.